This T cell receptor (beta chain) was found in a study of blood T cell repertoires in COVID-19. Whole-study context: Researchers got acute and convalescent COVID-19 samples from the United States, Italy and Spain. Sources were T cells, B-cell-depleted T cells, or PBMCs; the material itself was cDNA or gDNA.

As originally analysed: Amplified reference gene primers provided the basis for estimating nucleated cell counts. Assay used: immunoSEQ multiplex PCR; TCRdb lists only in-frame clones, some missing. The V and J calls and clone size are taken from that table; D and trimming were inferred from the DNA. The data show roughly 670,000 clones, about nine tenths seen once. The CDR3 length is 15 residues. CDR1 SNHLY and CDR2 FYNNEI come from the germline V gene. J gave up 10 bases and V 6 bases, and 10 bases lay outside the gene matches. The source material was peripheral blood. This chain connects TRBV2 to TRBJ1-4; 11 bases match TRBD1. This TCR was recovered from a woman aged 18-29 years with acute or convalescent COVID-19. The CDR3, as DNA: TGTGCCAGCAGAATACCGGGACAGGGGGTGGGAAAACTGTTTTTT. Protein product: CASRIPGQGVGKLFF.